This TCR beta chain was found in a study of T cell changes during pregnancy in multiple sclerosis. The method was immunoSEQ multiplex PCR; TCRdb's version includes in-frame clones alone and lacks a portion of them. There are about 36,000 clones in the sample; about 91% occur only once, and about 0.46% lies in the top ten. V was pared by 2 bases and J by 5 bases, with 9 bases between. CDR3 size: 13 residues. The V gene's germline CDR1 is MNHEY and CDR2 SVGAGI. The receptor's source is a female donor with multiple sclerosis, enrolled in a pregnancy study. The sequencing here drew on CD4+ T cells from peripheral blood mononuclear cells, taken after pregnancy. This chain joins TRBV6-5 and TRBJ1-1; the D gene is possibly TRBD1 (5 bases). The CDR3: CASSYDRGTEAFF. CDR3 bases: TGTGCCAGCAGTTACGACCGGGGGACTGAAGCTTTCTTT.